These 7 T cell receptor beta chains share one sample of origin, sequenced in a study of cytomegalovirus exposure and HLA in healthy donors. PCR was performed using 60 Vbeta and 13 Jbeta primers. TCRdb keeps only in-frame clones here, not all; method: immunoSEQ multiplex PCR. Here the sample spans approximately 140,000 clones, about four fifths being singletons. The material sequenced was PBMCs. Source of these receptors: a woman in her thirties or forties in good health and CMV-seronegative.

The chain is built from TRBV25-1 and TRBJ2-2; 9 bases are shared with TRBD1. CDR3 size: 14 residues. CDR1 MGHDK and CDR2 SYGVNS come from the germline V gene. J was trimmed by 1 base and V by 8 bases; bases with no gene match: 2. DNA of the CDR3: TGTGCCAGCCGGACAGGGGTGAACACCGGGGAGCTGTTTTTT. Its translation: CASRTGVNTGELFF.

The chain's CDR3 is CASSSGRGDYEQYF. In DNA form, the CDR3 reads TGCGCCAGCAGCTCAGGGAGGGGCGACTACGAGCAGTACTTC. The chain joins TRBV4-1 to TRBJ2-7; 7 positions agree with TRBD2. V dropped 5 bases and J dropped 3; count of bases not matched to a gene: 7. Germline V gives CDR1 MGHRA, CDR2 YSYEKL. This CDR3 spans 14 amino acids.

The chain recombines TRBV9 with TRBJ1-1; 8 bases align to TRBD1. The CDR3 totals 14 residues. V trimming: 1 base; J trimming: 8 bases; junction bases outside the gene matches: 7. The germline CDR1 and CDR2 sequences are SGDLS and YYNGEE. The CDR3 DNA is TGTGCCAGCAGCGTAAGACAGGGGAGTACGGAAGCTTTCTTT. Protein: CASSVRQGSTEAFF.

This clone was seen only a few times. The DNA of the CDR3 is TGTGCCAGCAGGAACGGGAGACTGTTAACCGGGGAGCTGTTTTTT. It translates to CASRNGRLLTGELFF. This chain uses TRBV2 with TRBJ2-2; D perhaps matches TRBD2 (6 bases). CDR1 is SNHLY and CDR2 is FYNNEI in the germline V gene. V lost 6 bases and J 5 bases, leaving 16 bases between the germline ends. This CDR3 has 15 residues.

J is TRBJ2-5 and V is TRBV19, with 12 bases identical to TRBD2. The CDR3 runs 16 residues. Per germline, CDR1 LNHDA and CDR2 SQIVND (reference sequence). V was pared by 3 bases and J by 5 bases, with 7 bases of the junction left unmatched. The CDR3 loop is CASSIASGGALETQYF. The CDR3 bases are TGTGCCAGTAGTATTGCTAGCGGGGGGGCCTTGGAGACCCAGTACTTC.

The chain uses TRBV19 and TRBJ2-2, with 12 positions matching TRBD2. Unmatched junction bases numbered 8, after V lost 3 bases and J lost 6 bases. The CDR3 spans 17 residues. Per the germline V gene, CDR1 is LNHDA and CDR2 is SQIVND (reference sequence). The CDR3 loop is CASSIASGGAIPGELFF. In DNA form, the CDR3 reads TGTGCCAGTAGTATTGCTAGCGGGGGGGCAATTCCCGGGGAGCTGTTTTTT.

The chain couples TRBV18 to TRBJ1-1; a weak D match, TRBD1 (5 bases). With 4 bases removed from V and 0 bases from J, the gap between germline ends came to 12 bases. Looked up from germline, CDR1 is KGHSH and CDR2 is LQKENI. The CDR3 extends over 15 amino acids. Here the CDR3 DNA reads TGTGCCAGCTCACTAGACAGCACCATGAACACTGAAGCTTTCTTT. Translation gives CASSLDSTMNTEAFF.